The rows below give T cell receptor beta chains drawn from one sample of a study of cytomegalovirus exposure and HLA in healthy donors. TCRdb's table, derived via immunoSEQ multiplex PCR, lists solely in-frame clones and lacks some. The data show 150,000 to 200,000 clones, roughly 79% seen once. Sequences were obtained from PBMCs. Receptors originate from a woman aged 45-59 years in good health and CMV-seropositive. Both conserved end residues are part of each CDR3. Fields, in order: D gene, clone size, V gene, J gene, CDR3 protein, CDR3 DNA. The D gene is left open where the match is weak. Part of the rows lack a size; the others show once, few, many or a class for expanded clones.

TRBD1	-	TRBV5-1	TRBJ2-2	CASTSEAVPGQGFNTGELFF	TGCGCCAGCACCTCTGAGGCAGTCCCGGGACAGGGGTTTAACACCGGGGAGCTGTTTTTT
TRBD2	-	TRBV7-9	TRBJ2-7	CASTRVGGRASEQYF	TGTGCCAGCACCCGAGTGGGAGGGAGGGCCTCCGAGCAGTACTTC
TRBD1	-	TRBV5-1	TRBJ1-2	CASSFTTQGAGGYTF	TGCGCCAGCAGCTTCACGACACAGGGGGCGGGCGGCTACACCTTC
TRBD2	once	TRBV29-1	TRBJ2-3	CSVEFWRGSTDTQYF	TGCAGCGTTGAATTCTGGCGGGGGAGTACAGATACGCAGTATTTT
TRBD2	-	TRBV4-1	TRBJ2-3	CASSQDTLSGGISTDTQYF	TGCGCCAGCAGCCAAGATACCCTGAGCGGGGGGATTAGCACAGATACGCAGTATTTT
-	-	TRBV5-1	TRBJ2-7	CASSLDGGMWYEQYF	TGCGCCAGCAGCTTGGACGGGGGTATGTGGTACGAGCAGTACTTC
TRBD2	-	TRBV11-2	TRBJ2-5	CASSLGVAGGETQYF	TGTGCCAGCAGCTTAGGAGTAGCGGGTGGAGAGACCCAGTACTTC
-	-	TRBV6-6	TRBJ1-1	CASSYGRQDTEAFF	TGTGCCAGCAGTTACGGCCGACAGGACACTGAAGCTTTCTTT
TRBD2	few	TRBV4-1	TRBJ2-3	CASSQFDRGGTADTQYF	TGCGCCAGCAGCCAATTCGACCGGGGAGGGACGGCAGATACGCAGTATTTT
TRBD2	-	TRBV9	TRBJ2-5	CASCLSGSEGETQYF	TGTGCCAGCTGTTTAAGCGGGAGCGAAGGAGAGACCCAGTACTTC
-	-	TRBV2	TRBJ1-4	CACLGGTNEKLFF	TGTGCCTGCCTCGGGGGTACTAATGAAAAACTGTTTTTT
TRBD1	-	TRBV7-2	TRBJ1-5	CASSLSVGQGDQPQHF	TGTGCCAGCAGCTTAAGTGTAGGACAGGGCGATCAGCCCCAGCATTTT
-	-	TRBV5-4	TRBJ2-2	CASSRHGQFANTGELFF	TGTGCCAGCAGCCGACACGGCCAATTCGCGAACACCGGGGAGCTGTTTTTT
TRBD2	-	TRBV29-1	TRBJ2-1	CSVEGLAGAYNEQFF	TGCAGCGTTGAAGGACTAGCGGGAGCCTACAATGAGCAGTTCTTC
-	few	TRBV29-1	TRBJ2-1	CSAEGEADSYNEQFF	TGCAGCGCCGAGGGTGAGGCTGATTCCTACAATGAGCAGTTCTTC
-	-	TRBV13	TRBJ2-5	CASSLGLEGSARQETQYF	TGTGCCAGCAGCTTAGGCCTAGAAGGTTCAGCGCGCCAAGAGACCCAGTACTTC
TRBD2	once	TRBV5-1	TRBJ2-2	CASRGLAGGLNTGELFF	TGCGCCAGCAGGGGTCTAGCGGGGGGCCTGAACACCGGGGAGCTGTTTTTT
-	-	TRBV18	TRBJ1-3	CASSPQRDSGNTIYF	TGTGCCAGCTCACCACAGAGAGACTCTGGAAACACCATATATTTT
-	-	TRBV21-1	TRBJ2-7	CASSKVLSGPYEQYF	TGTGCCAGCAGCAAAGTGCTGAGCGGCCCCTACGAGCAGTACTTC
TRBD2	-	TRBV4-2	TRBJ2-1	CASSQDTSGEQFF	TGTGCCAGCAGCCAAGATACTAGCGGTGAGCAGTTCTTC
TRBD1	-	TRBV27	TRBJ1-2	CASSATGEGFGYTF	TGTGCCAGCAGTGCGACAGGGGAAGGGTTCGGCTACACCTTC
-	-	TRBV5-1	TRBJ2-2	CASSLGGLTGELFF	TGCGCCAGCAGCTTGGGTGGGCTCACCGGGGAGCTGTTTTTT
TRBD1	-	TRBV6-5	TRBJ2-7	CASSKGQGPYEQYF	TGTGCCAGCAGTAAGGGACAGGGACCCTACGAGCAGTACTTC
-	-	TRBV4-1	TRBJ1-1	CASSQRRDTEAFF	TGCGCCAGCAGCCAAAGGCGGGACACTGAAGCTTTCTTT
-	-	TRBV2	TRBJ1-5	CASSDQGGSQPQHF	TGTGCCAGCAGTGATCAGGGAGGGAGTCAGCCCCAGCATTTT
TRBD1	-	TRBV29-1	TRBJ2-1	CSAIYRGSYNEQFF	TGCAGCGCGATCTACAGGGGTTCGTACAATGAGCAGTTCTTC
-	-	TRBV5-1	TRBJ1-5	CASSLVGGSPQPQHF	TGCGCCAGCAGCTTGGTGGGAGGGTCCCCACAGCCCCAGCATTTT
-	-	TRBV11-2	TRBJ1-2	CASSLDRVGLNYGYTF	TGTGCCAGCAGCTTAGACAGGGTCGGCCTAAACTATGGCTACACCTTC
-	-	TRBV6-1	TRBJ1-4	CASMTGGTTNEKLFF	TGTGCCAGCATGACGGGGGGAACAACTAATGAAAAACTGTTTTTT
-	-	TRBV7-9	TRBJ1-3	CASSWTVSGNTIYF	TGTGCCAGCAGCTGGACAGTGTCTGGAAACACCATATATTTT
-	few	TRBV6-1	TRBJ1-1	CASSASMNTEAFF	TGTGCCAGCAGTGCCTCTATGAACACTGAAGCTTTCTTT
TRBD1	-	TRBV7-2	TRBJ2-3	CASRESGTVTDTQYF	TGTGCCAGCAGGGAGTCCGGGACAGTCACAGATACGCAGTATTTT
-	-	TRBV7-9	TRBJ1-1	CASSFSEDEAFF	TGTGCCAGCAGCTTCTCCGAGGATGAAGCTTTCTTT
-	few	TRBV7-9	TRBJ1-3	CASSLAGGWTGNTIYF	TGTGCCAGCAGCTTAGCCGGGGGATGGACTGGAAACACCATATATTTT
-	-	TRBV28	TRBJ1-5	CASRLNGDQPQHF	TGTGCCAGCAGACTCAACGGGGATCAGCCCCAGCATTTT
-	-	TRBV6-1	TRBJ1-1	CASSEGGHLNTEAFF	TGTGCCAGCAGTGAAGGTGGACACTTGAACACTGAAGCTTTCTTT
TRBD2	once	TRBV28	TRBJ2-1	CASRGLAGYEQFF	TGTGCCAGCAGGGGACTAGCGGGTTATGAGCAGTTCTTC
TRBD1	-	TRBV5-1	TRBJ2-5	CASSLQGEETQYF	TGCGCCAGCAGCTTACAGGGGGAAGAGACCCAGTACTTC
-	-	TRBV27	TRBJ2-2	CASSSLTGELFF	TGTGCCAGCAGTTCACTCACCGGGGAGCTGTTTTTT
-	-	TRBV5-6	TRBJ1-1	CASSWLGVNTEAFF	TGTGCCAGCAGCTGGCTGGGAGTGAACACTGAAGCTTTCTTT
TRBD1	-	TRBV5-1	TRBJ2-3	CASSLQGANTQYF	TGCGCCAGCAGCTTGCAGGGGGCTAATACGCAGTATTTT
-	-	TRBV2	TRBJ1-2	CASRVDGYTF	TGTGCCAGCAGGGTAGATGGCTACACCTTC
TRBD1	-	TRBV28	TRBJ1-1	CAGRTGRNTEAFF	TGTGCCGGAAGGACAGGGCGGAACACTGAAGCTTTCTTT
-	-	TRBV5-4	TRBJ2-7	CASSLVSGYEQYF	TGTGCCAGCAGCTTAGTGAGCGGATACGAGCAGTACTTC
-	-	TRBV7-2	TRBJ1-1	CASIYRSGGNTEAFF	TGTGCCAGCATATACCGCAGTGGTGGCAACACTGAAGCTTTCTTT
TRBD2	-	TRBV7-6	TRBJ2-3	CASSRSTSGTDTQYF	TGTGCCAGCAGCCGATCAACTAGCGGCACAGATACGCAGTATTTT
-	-	TRBV7-2	TRBJ2-5	CASSSRSGGAKTSQETQYF	TGTGCCAGCAGCTCTCGCAGTGGGGGCGCAAAGACTTCCCAAGAGACCCAGTACTTC
-	once	TRBV25-1	TRBJ2-1	CASSGSLDNEQFF	TGTGCCAGCAGTGGATCCTTAGACAATGAGCAGTTCTTC
-	few	TRBV5-1	TRBJ2-2	CASSPIQQAGELFF	TGCGCCAGCAGCCCCATACAACAGGCCGGGGAGCTGTTTTTT
TRBD1	-	TRBV5-8	TRBJ1-2	CASSGGVGTGGSGYTF	TGTGCCAGCAGCGGGGGAGTCGGGACAGGGGGGAGCGGCTACACCTTC
TRBD2	-	TRBV6-5	TRBJ2-3	CASSPIAGGTDTQYF	TGTGCCAGCAGTCCTATAGCGGGGGGAACAGATACGCAGTATTTT
-	-	TRBV19	TRBJ2-3	CASSKGGGRTDTQYF	TGTGCCAGTAGTAAGGGAGGGGGTCGCACAGATACGCAGTATTTT
TRBD1	-	TRBV4-2	TRBJ2-7	CASSHSLADRDYEQYF	TGTGCCAGCAGCCATTCGCTTGCTGACAGGGACTACGAGCAGTACTTC
TRBD2	-	TRBV28	TRBJ2-7	CASSLAPGGTRGYEQYF	TGTGCCAGCAGTTTAGCCCCAGGAGGGACTAGAGGCTACGAGCAGTACTTC
-	-	TRBV28	TRBJ1-4	CASSLGGGDEKLFF	TGTGCCAGCAGTTTGGGCGGGGGTGATGAAAAACTGTTTTTT
-	-	TRBV6-6	TRBJ2-1	CASSYPGNEQFF	TGTGCCAGCAGTTACCCGGGCAATGAGCAGTTCTTC